Reported below is one T cell receptor beta chain. What it binds is unknown. Germline lookup yields CDR1 SGDLS and CDR2 YYNGEE. The V end lost 4 bases, the J end lost 8 bases, and 18 bases lay between the germline ends. The CDR3 contains 15 residues. This record belongs to a study of T cell responses to AZD1222 COVID-19 vaccine. Method: immunoSEQ multiplex PCR; TCRdb's copy keeps in-frame clones and lacks some. The sample lists more than 100,000 clones; about 92% were seen once. Study observations and caveats: Across spike, vaccine-associated CD4 TCRs were found, dominant at 160-218 and 743-854. Spike-specific TCR breadth and depth grew following two AZD1222 doses.

This material consisted of peripheral blood, taken on day 0 of AZD1222 vaccination. V usage is TRBV9 and J usage is TRBJ1-4, with a weak D call TRBD1 (6 bases). The clonotype originates from an adult in good health. The CDR3 sequence is CASSSSTGLGEKLFF. The CDR3 coding sequence is TGTGCCAGCAGCTCCTCGACAGGCCTTGGGGAAAAACTGTTTTTT.